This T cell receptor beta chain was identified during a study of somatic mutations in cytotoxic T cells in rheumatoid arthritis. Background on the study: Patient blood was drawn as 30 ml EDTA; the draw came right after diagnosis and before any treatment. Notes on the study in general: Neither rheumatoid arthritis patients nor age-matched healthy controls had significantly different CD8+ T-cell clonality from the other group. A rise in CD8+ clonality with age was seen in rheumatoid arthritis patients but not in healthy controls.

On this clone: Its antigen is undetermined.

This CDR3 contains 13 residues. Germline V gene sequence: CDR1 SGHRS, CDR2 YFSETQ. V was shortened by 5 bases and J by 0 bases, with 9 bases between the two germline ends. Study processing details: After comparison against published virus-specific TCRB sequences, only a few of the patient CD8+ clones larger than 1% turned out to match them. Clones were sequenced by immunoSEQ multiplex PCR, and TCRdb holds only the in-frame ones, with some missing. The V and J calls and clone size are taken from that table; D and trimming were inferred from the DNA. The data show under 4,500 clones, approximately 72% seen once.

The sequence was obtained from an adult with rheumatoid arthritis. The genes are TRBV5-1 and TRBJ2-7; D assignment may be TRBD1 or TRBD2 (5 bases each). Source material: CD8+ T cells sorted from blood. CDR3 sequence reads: CASRSGPSYEQYF. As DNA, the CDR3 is TGCGCCAGCAGGTCGGGGCCCTCCTACGAGCAGTACTTC. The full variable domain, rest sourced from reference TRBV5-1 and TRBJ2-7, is KAGVTQTPRYLIKTRGQQVTLSCSPISGHRSVSWYQQTPGQGLQFLFEYFSETQRNKGNFPGRFSGRQFSNSRSEMNVSTLELGDSALYLCASRSGPSYEQYFGPGTRLTVT.